This paragraph reports one T cell receptor (beta chain). This clone appeared a single time. Its binding antigen is unknown. The sample holds no much larger clone one base away, and base qualities are not on file. The cohort was made up of approximately 670 healthy bone marrow donors. Cohort members were all nominally healthy when sampled, although unrecorded immune exposures were likely present. The donor was CMV seronegative and belonged to the group of 350 to 400 seronegative cohort members. A peripheral blood sample was collected from each donor, and TCR beta sequencing was performed on peripheral blood mononuclear cells. Genomic DNA extraction from the blood cell samples was performed with the Qiagen DNeasy Blood Extraction Kit. The record originates from a study of cytomegalovirus exposure and HLA in healthy donors (dated by TCRdb to the late 2010s). Study-wide context: According to an earlier analysis of 587 of the donors, some 180 million T cells yielded 120 million or so unique TCR beta sequences and 276 Gb of sequence data. Around 320 gigabases of sequencing data and approximately 85 million unique TCR sequences were included in an early release covering under 650 HLA-typed donors. Of the 300 to 450 genotyped donors, more than 75% were placed in the genetic ancestry cluster associated with self-reported Caucasian donors. The study was designed to test whether signatures of past pathogen exposure could be identified by cataloging public T cell receptors. The study used immunosequencing to profile the T cell repertoires of some 600 subjects and linked those repertoires to cytomegalovirus serostatus. In addition to the first cohort of around 670 subjects, a separate validation cohort of over 90 different subjects was used. To predict cytomegalovirus infection status, the study combined high-throughput TCR immunosequencing, statistical association of individual TCRs with disease status, and machine learning. To study patterns of TCR occurrence, a later analysis re-analyzed previously published TCR beta repertoires from under 750 donors and added high-resolution HLA genotyping. Rather than using new phenotypic data, the later analysis identified candidate immune exposures from TCR beta sequences and from how often those sequences occurred across donors. An earlier analysis of 587 of the donors used high-throughput TCR beta sequencing to judge whether each TCR beta V gene segment behaved as functional or pseudogenic. Donor age, sex, ethnicity and CMV serostatus were compiled together with the repertoire data. In a later genetic analysis, genome-wide SNP genotypes for about three fifths of the roughly 670 donors were used, and that subset was treated as a discovery cohort. All discovery cohort repertoires had been generated on a single sequencing platform. HLA typing included class I and class II loci at four-digit resolution. The number of typed donors differed by locus: about 620-630 for A, B, C, DRB1 and DQB1; 522 for DQA1; about 600 for DPA1; and some 470 for DPB1. A few DR-DQ haplotypes were treated as single units for association and clustering because of strong linkage in the cohort. On average, about 240,000 unique TCR beta nucleotide sequences were sequenced per donor among several hundred genotyped donors of the cohort, with around 19% of those sequences being non-productive. The study at large found these results: A later analysis found that most CMV-associated TCR beta chains appeared HLA-restricted, with HLA associations seemingly driven largely by CMV exposure. The sequencing pipeline was judged likely to have produced a cluster of highly shared sequence variants as a technical artifact. This cohort had only TCR beta chains sequenced, and the lack of alpha or paired-chain data limited which features could be detected. According to a later analysis, parvovirus B19, influenza, CMV and Epstein-Barr virus appeared linked to several top co-occurrence clusters. In an earlier analysis of some 500 of the donors, most TCR beta V segments appeared in productive rearrangements about 90% or about 30% of the time, broadly matching IMGT annotations. Specific HLA alleles were associated with roughly 16,000 TCR beta sequences at a false discovery rate of 0.05 in a later analysis. The earlier analysis of 587 of the donors excluded some 15 rarely observed V segments, including chromosome 9 orphons, because counts were too low. It was suggested by the authors that the approach could potentially be generalized to other disease states and immunological phenotypes. When HLA alleles, especially DR and DQ, strongly co-occurred, TCR associations were difficult to assign to individual alleles. In a later analysis, the rate of TCR association differed among HLA loci, with DRB1 alleles having the most associated TCRs and HLA-C alleles having the fewest. Because HLA typing was missing for some donors at each locus, association tests included only the typed subset. Most TCR sequences were seen in very few donors, while some public TCRs were found in many individuals. V-gene and J-gene trimming of TCR beta chains was associated with a missense DCLRE1C variant in a later genetic analysis, and the association was replicated in an independent cohort. A total of about 150 TCR beta chains were listed by the study as associated with cytomegalovirus. In vitro tests confirmed that a few of the cytomegalovirus-associated TCR beta chains recognize cytomegalovirus antigens. A later analysis found that HLA-associated TCR beta chains were more clonally expanded and had lower generation probabilities than equally common non-associated chains. Some IMGT-functional V segments, including TRBV6-2 and TRBV6-3, could not be told apart with the 87-base-pair reads, so those segments were excluded. Linkage disequilibrium might explain the correlated functional status among segregating V segments, but an unknown experimental factor could not be ruled out. The only immune exposure information available for the cohort was CMV serostatus. A further reported finding was that TCR beta sequences accurately predicted the HLA-A and HLA-B alleles for most subjects in the first cohort. In both the original and validation cohorts, the classifier was reported to diagnose cytomegalovirus status with high specificity and sensitivity. Sequencing depth was assumed to be roughly uniform across donors in the presence/absence analyses, though that assumption may not hold. A later genetic analysis reported fewer N-insertions in productive TCRs among donors in an Asian-associated ancestry cluster than the approximately 670-donor mean.

The germline V and J ends show losses of 2 bases and 3 bases respectively, and no gene match explains 6 bases of the junction. For CDR1 and CDR2, the germline V gene lists ENHRY and SYGVKD. Counted from cysteine to phenylalanine, this CDR3 has 15 amino acids. The sequence is cut down to CDR3 DNA, 45 bases in frame from base 1. Receptors were amplified or captured by the immunoSEQ multiplex PCR assay. A mixture of 60 forward primers for TCR Vbeta segments and 13 reverse primers for TCR Jbeta segments was used in the multiplex PCR. A multiplex PCR assay on genomic DNA amplified the CDR3 region of rearranged TCR beta genes. The amplified TCR beta libraries were sequenced on the Illumina HiSeq System as 87-base-pair reads. The authors' pipeline ran thus. In a later analysis, tens of millions of unique TCR beta chains were counted across the approximately 670 repertoires, and approximately 11 million of these chains were shared by at least two donors. Raw reads were error-corrected and collapsed into unique sequences by a nearest-neighbor algorithm in which closely related sequences were merged to remove PCR and sequencing errors. To assign V, D and J gene segments, CDR3 sequences were aligned to IMGT reference sequences. For a sequence to be retained, a match of at least six nucleotides was required to both a V gene segment and a J gene segment. A rearrangement counted as productive if the CDR3 had no stop codons and remained in frame with V and J, and every other rearrangement counted as non-productive. Following IMGT convention, CDR3 was defined as the stretch from the second conserved V-encoded cysteine to the conserved J-encoded phenylalanine. The earlier analysis of about 640 of the donors excluded any sequence lacking an unambiguous match to a single V gene segment. In an earlier analysis of a few hundred of the donors, V segments were called functional above 56.7% productive rearrangements and were called segregating when the between-donor standard deviation exceeded 5%. To diagnose cytomegalovirus status from the catalog of TCR beta chain sequences, a statistical classification framework was built. In a later analysis, TCR nucleotide sequences were compared against IMGT/GENE-DB human TR gene sequences so that V and J genes could be assigned. Using the TCRdist pipeline, a later analysis assigned CDR3 sequences along with most-parsimonious VDJ recombination scenarios. In a later analysis, each TCR beta chain was defined by its CDR3 amino acid sequence together with its V-gene family, and reads lacking a unique V-gene family were excluded. To address suspected cross-contamination and a sequencing artifact, a later analysis removed 592 highly shared, low-generation-probability nucleotide sequences. In a later analysis, a clonal expansion index for each public chain was calculated from normalized within-repertoire ranks of inferred template counts. A later analysis computed generation probabilities with a VDJ recombination model fitted to out-of-frame rearrangements, and checked the results against IGoR. In a later analysis, TCR-TCR, TCR-HLA and TCR-CMV co-occurrence was scored with hypergeometric tests, and a repertoire-size bias correction was applied to TCR pairs. False discovery rates were estimated in a later analysis by permuting HLA or CMV assignments 20 times. In a later analysis, co-occurring TCRs were grouped with DBSCAN, and TCRdist sequence similarity was added when clustering was performed within HLA-allele-positive subsets. For co-occurrence clustering, repertoires with fewer than 30,000 or more than 120,000 public chains were excluded, along with roughly five repertoires with anomalous nucleotide sharing. The table was pulled from immuneACCESS by TCRdb, which kept in-frame rearrangements only. Such tables lose some clones; where checked, under half of the loss comes from unresolved V genes, and the rest has no known cause. V, J and clone size were drawn from that table, and D and trimming were deduced from the DNA. The sample table contains roughly 190,000 clones; only one count was recorded for 82% of them. Of the sample, about 0.8% is held by the ten largest clones.

The chain is made from TRBV10-3 and TRBJ2-7; the junction holds 8 bases that match TRBD1. The sequence derives from a woman between 18 and 30 years old in good health and CMV-seronegative. Sequencing was done on a sample of PBMCs. This receptor has the CDR3 CAISEGDRTIYEQYF. The sequenced DNA: TGTGCCATCAGTGAGGGGGACAGGACCATCTACGAGCAGTACTTC.